The clone carrying this T cell receptor (beta chain) has a count of ten or more. This sample was taken from a study of Graves' ophthalmopathy and Graves' hyperthyroidism. In the study overall: Samples of peripheral blood were obtained at initial diagnosis, prior to treatment of any kind.

V gave up 4 bases and J gave up 7 bases; unmatched junction bases: 2. CDR3 length: 14 amino acids. Investigators amplified TCR beta CDR3 regions from RNA transcripts. HTBI-primed first-round RT-PCR preceded second-round multiplex PCR. One entry per CDR3 protein results from TCRdb running MiXCR on the multiplex PCR reads. The sample lists about 420,000 distinct CDR3 sequences, 21% seen once, with around 3.1% in the top ten. The sequencing input was peripheral blood. The sequence was obtained from a woman under 30 with stable Graves' hyperthyroidism. The rearrangement joins TRBV12-3 or TRBV12-4 to TRBJ1-6, with 9 bases aligning to TRBD1. Here the CDR3 reads CASSWDRANSPLHF. CDR3 in DNA: TGTGCCAGCAGTTGGGACAGGGCAAATTCACCCCTCCACTTT.